A selection of T cell receptor beta chains follows, all from one sample in a study of cytomegalovirus exposure and HLA in healthy donors. Libraries were prepared by immunoSEQ multiplex PCR; TCRdb keeps only in-frame clonotypes and omits some of them. The sample lists nearly 200,000 clones, 75% to 80% occurring once. The source material was PBMCs. The receptors shown here come from a woman in her thirties in good health and CMV-seropositive. CDR3s include the opening cysteine and the closing phenylalanine or tryptophan. D genes are given only for firm matches. Part of the rows lack a size; the others show once, few, many or a class for expanded clones.

J | size | D | V | DNA | CDR3
TRBJ2-3 | - | TRBD2 | TRBV5-4 | TGTGCCAGCAGCTTCGGACTAGCGGGAGACCCCACAGATACGCAGTATTTT | CASSFGLAGDPTDTQYF
TRBJ2-1 | - | TRBD2 | TRBV5-6 | TGTGCCAGCAGCCTTATGGGACTAGCGGGGTTTGGGGCCTACAATGAGCAGTTCTTC | CASSLMGLAGFGAYNEQFF
TRBJ2-5 | - | TRBD1 | TRBV7-2 | TGTGCCAGCAGCTTAACTCCCGGGACAGCCTCAGAGACCCAGTACTTC | CASSLTPGTASETQYF
TRBJ1-1 | - | - | TRBV7-2 | TGTGCCAGCAACATGGGTAGGGAGGACCCTGAAGCTTTCTTT | CASNMGREDPEAFF
TRBJ2-7 | - | - | TRBV6-1 | TGTGCCAGCAGGGTAGGGGTATCCTACGAGCAGTACTTC | CASRVGVSYEQYF
TRBJ2-6 | - | - | TRBV9 | TGTGCCAGCAGCGTACTCCCGCTAGGGGCCAACGTCCTGACTTTC | CASSVLPLGANVLTF
TRBJ2-7 | - | TRBD2 | TRBV29-1 | TGCAGCGTCCGTATAACTAGCGGGGGGGACTACGAGCAGTACTTC | CSVRITSGGDYEQYF
TRBJ2-5 | - | - | TRBV13 | TGTGCCAGCAGCTTAGGCTCTGTACGACAGCAAGAGACCCAGTACTTC | CASSLGSVRQQETQYF
TRBJ2-7 | - | TRBD2 | TRBV10-3 | TGTGCCATCAGTGGGGGGGGCGGGGGGACCTACGAGCAGTACTTC | CAISGGGGGTYEQYF
TRBJ2-2 | - | TRBD2 | TRBV10-3 | TGTGCCATCAGTGAAGCTAGCGGGGCCACCGGGGAGCTGTTTTTT | CAISEASGATGELFF
TRBJ1-4 | once | TRBD1 | TRBV7-2 | TGTGCCAGCAGCATAGGACAGGTCACTAATGAAAAACTGTTTTTT | CASSIGQVTNEKLFF
TRBJ2-1 | - | - | TRBV7-3 | TGTGCCAGCAGCCCGGGGTTGGGGGGTCATGAGCAGTTCTTC | CASSPGLGGHEQFF
TRBJ2-7 | - | - | TRBV14 | TGTGCCAGCAGCCAAGATCCGGGTTTTTCCTACGAGCAGTACTTC | CASSQDPGFSYEQYF
TRBJ1-1 | - | - | TRBV30 | TGTGCCTGGAGTGGGGGGGGAGGGGCTGAAGCTTTCTTT | CAWSGGGGAEAFF
TRBJ1-1 | - | - | TRBV7-2 | TGTGCCAGCAGCTTATATCAGGGGACGGAAGCTTTCTTT | CASSLYQGTEAFF
TRBJ1-5 | - | TRBD1 | TRBV19 | TGTGCCAGTAGTCCATACGACAGGGGGGACAATCAGCCCCAGCATTTT | CASSPYDRGDNQPQHF
TRBJ2-1 | - | TRBD2 | TRBV19 | TGTGCCAGTAGATTGCAGCGGGGTTCTCCTGGGAATGAGCAGTTCTTC | CASRLQRGSPGNEQFF
TRBJ2-5 | - | TRBD2 | TRBV7-7 | TGTGCCAGCAGCTTGCGGACTAGCGGGAGGGCAGAGACCCAGTACTTC | CASSLRTSGRAETQYF
TRBJ2-7 | - | - | TRBV5-1 | TGCGCCAGCAGCTTGGCCTCTACCCCCCCCTACGAGCAGTACTTC | CASSLASTPPYEQYF
TRBJ2-7 | - | - | TRBV18 | TGTGCCAGCTCACCACCGTGGCGGCAGGGGGAGGTGCAGTACTTC | CASSPPWRQGEVQYF
TRBJ2-3 | - | - | TRBV30 | TGTGCCTGGGACCGAGGCAGAGATACGCAGTATTTT | CAWDRGRDTQYF
TRBJ1-5 | - | - | TRBV6-6 | TGTGCCAGCAACACACCGGGATATAGCAATCAGCCCCAGCATTTT | CASNTPGYSNQPQHF
TRBJ2-7 | few | - | TRBV20-1 | TGCAGTGCTAGAGGGAGCTACGAGCAGTACTTC | CSARGSYEQYF
TRBJ1-2 | - | TRBD1 | TRBV6-4 | TGTGCCAGCAGTCCAGGGGGCAACTATGGCTACACCTTC | CASSPGGNYGYTF
TRBJ1-5 | - | - | TRBV2 | TGTGCCAGCAGTGAACAGGGATTCGATCAGCCCCAGCATTTT | CASSEQGFDQPQHF
TRBJ1-4 | - | TRBD1 | TRBV28 | TGTGCCACCCTAGGACAGGGGGCGTTTGCAACTAATGAAAAACTGTTTTTT | CATLGQGAFATNEKLFF
TRBJ1-6 | few | TRBD1 | TRBV10-3 | TGTGCCCTGAGATCCCGGGACAGGGAGGAAAGTTCACCCCTCCACTTT | CALRSRDREESSPLHF
TRBJ2-1 | - | TRBD1 | TRBV15 | TGTGCCACCAGCAGAGATGAGGTCGACAGGGAATACGATGAGCAGTTCTTC | CATSRDEVDREYDEQFF
TRBJ2-7 | - | TRBD2 | TRBV7-6 | TGTGCCAGCAGCTTAGGCCCAGCTAGCGGGGAACGGGGCGAGCAGTACTTC | CASSLGPASGERGEQYF
TRBJ2-3 | - | TRBD2 | TRBV5-4 | TGTGCCAGCAGCTTGGGACTAGCCACAGATACGCAGTATTTT | CASSLGLATDTQYF
TRBJ1-1 | - | - | TRBV5-5 | TGTGCCAGCAGCTTGGTACAGGTCGGGTGGACTGAAGCTTTCTTT | CASSLVQVGWTEAFF
TRBJ2-3 | few | TRBD2 | TRBV5-4 | TGTGCCAGCAGCCAGACTAGCCAAAGCTCCCATACGCAGTATTTT | CASSQTSQSSHTQYF
TRBJ2-1 | - | TRBD2 | TRBV5-1 | TGCGCCAGCAGCTTGGGTACTAGCGGGGATTATCAGTTCTTC | CASSLGTSGDYQFF
TRBJ1-2 | few | TRBD1 | TRBV30 | TGTGCCTGGAGTCTCACGAGGGGGCTTGGCTACACCTTC | CAWSLTRGLGYTF
TRBJ2-3 | - | - | TRBV7-9 | TGTGCCAGCAGCTTGCAGGGGTCCTACACAGATACGCAGTATTTT | CASSLQGSYTDTQYF
TRBJ2-5 | - | - | TRBV5-1 | TGCGCCAGCAGCTTGGCCTCCCGGACAGAAGAGACCCAGTACTTC | CASSLASRTEETQYF
TRBJ2-2 | - | TRBD1 | TRBV5-1 | TGCGCCAGCAGCGAACAGGGGTACGACGGGGAGCTGTTTTTT | CASSEQGYDGELFF
TRBJ2-7 | - | - | TRBV7-9 | TGTGCCAGCAGCTTATCCCCAGGGTATGACTCCTACGAGCAGTACTTC | CASSLSPGYDSYEQYF
TRBJ2-3 | - | TRBD2 | TRBV28 | TGTGCCAGCACGACAGCAGCGGGAGGATCAGATACGCAGTATTTT | CASTTAAGGSDTQYF
TRBJ2-5 | - | - | TRBV5-1 | TGCGCCAGCAGCTTGGGACTCTCGGTAGGATACCAAGAGACCCAGTACTTC | CASSLGLSVGYQETQYF